This is a list of T cell receptor beta chains from one sample in a study of CD8 T cells in ankylosing spondylitis. TCRdb analysed the 5' RACE reads with MiXCR anew, one entry per CDR3 protein. The sample has about 130,000 distinct CDR3 sequences; just under 7.5% are singletons. Sequencing was performed on blood, either unsorted or a sorted T cell fraction (not recorded which). The receptor set was obtained from a female donor with ankylosing spondylitis or in good health (not recorded which). CDR3s include the opening cysteine and the closing phenylalanine or tryptophan. D genes are given only for firm matches. The size field is filled for only some rows; it gives once, few, many or a size class.

j_call	clone_size	d_call	v_call	cdr3_nt	cdr3_aa
TRBJ2-5	-	-	TRBV5-5	TGTGCCAGCAGCTCACCGACAGGGCCCGGGGGGGAGACCCAGTACTTC	CASSSPTGPGGETQYF
TRBJ2-7	few	-	TRBV7-9	TGTGCCAGCAGCTTAACGTGGGAGCAGTACTTC	CASSLTWEQYF
TRBJ2-7	many	-	TRBV5-1	TGCGCCAGCAGCTTCGGACGCGAGCAGTACTTC	CASSFGREQYF
TRBJ1-5	many	TRBD1	TRBV20-1	TGCAGTGCTGTGGACAGGGCCCTCAATCAGCCCCAGCATTTT	CSAVDRALNQPQHF
TRBJ2-2	many	-	TRBV12-3/TRBV12-4	TGTGCCAGCACCCGAGTGGGGGCGCCCACCGGGGAGCTGTTTTTT	CASTRVGAPTGELFF
TRBJ2-1	-	-	TRBV5-4	TGTGCCAGCAGCTTGGCCGGTCTCACTGATCAGAAGTTCTTC	CASSLAGLTDQKFF
TRBJ1-1	-	TRBD1	TRBV20-1	TGCAGTGCTAGAGCAGGGGGCCTAAGAACAACTGAAGCTTTCTTT	CSARAGGLRTTEAFF
TRBJ2-3	many	TRBD2	TRBV10-3	TGTGCCATCAAAAGGGGGCTAGCGGGGACGTCGGAAGATACGCAGTATTTT	CAIKRGLAGTSEDTQYF
TRBJ2-4	many	TRBD1	TRBV20-1	TGCAGTGCTGGGCAATGGGACAGAGTGAATCAAAACATTCAGTACTTC	CSAGQWDRVNQNIQYF
TRBJ2-1	-	-	TRBV7-2	TGTGCCAGCAGCTTACCGGGCTCCTACAATGAGCAGTTCTTC	CASSLPGSYNEQFF
TRBJ2-2	many	TRBD1	TRBV9	TGTGCCAGCAGCCTAATAGGGACAGCAAACACCGGGGAGCTGTTTTTT	CASSLIGTANTGELFF
TRBJ2-3	many	-	TRBV18	TGTGCCAGCTCACCACCTTCAGGGGGGGTCGGCGATACGCAGTATTTT	CASSPPSGGVGDTQYF
TRBJ2-7	many	TRBD2	TRBV12-3/TRBV12-4	TGTGCCAGCAGTTTGAGGCTAGCGGCCTACGAGCAGTACTTC	CASSLRLAAYEQYF
TRBJ1-6	many	-	TRBV7-8	TGTGCCAGCAGCTTACCAAGCTCACCCCTCCACTTT	CASSLPSSPLHF
TRBJ2-3	many	TRBD2	TRBV20-1	TGCAGTGCTAGTGGGGGGAGGGTGGGAGATACGCAGTATTTT	CSASGGRVGDTQYF
TRBJ2-5	-	-	TRBV29-1	TGCAGCGTTGGCGGCAGATACCAAGAGACCCAGTACTTC	CSVGGRYQETQYF
TRBJ1-1	few	-	TRBV4-3	TGCGCCAGCAGCCAAGGCGCGCAGGGCCAGCCCACTGAAGCTTTCTTT	CASSQGAQGQPTEAFF
TRBJ2-3	-	-	TRBV24-1	TGTGCCACCAGTGACCCCGGCACTTCTGCGACGCAGTATTTT	CATSDPGTSATQYF
TRBJ2-3	many	-	TRBV9	TGTGCCAGCAGCCCCTTTGGGGGGACCACAGATACGCAGTATTTT	CASSPFGGTTDTQYF
TRBJ2-1	many	-	TRBV7-6	TGTGCCAGCAGCTACACGGACTCCTACAATGAGCAGTTCTTC	CASSYTDSYNEQFF
TRBJ2-7	many	-	TRBV5-1	TGCGCCAGCAGCCACGGGGAGGTTATGCCCTACGAGCAGTACTTC	CASSHGEVMPYEQYF